The 20 T cell receptor beta chains below were found in one sample sequenced in a study of CD8+CD57+ T cells in acquired aplastic anemia. The patients chosen for sequencing had shown expansion of CD8+CD57+ cells (detected by flow cytometry). TCR beta VDJ and CDR3 profiling used genomic DNA as template. TCRdb redid the calling of the reads with MiXCR, one entry per CDR3 protein. Of roughly 500,000 distinct CDR3 sequences detected, roughly 34% appear once; the ten largest clones hold roughly 0.8%. The sample consisted of sorted CD4+, CD8+, or CD8+CD57+ T cells (not recorded which) from PBMCs. Receptors were obtained from a human donor with aplastic anemia.

The gene calls are TRBV2 and TRBJ1-5; maybe TRBD1 (6 bases). This CDR3 spans 15 amino acids. The ends were cut back, 6 bases at V and 6 bases at J, with 18 bases in the middle. Germline V gene lookup returns CDR1 SNHLY and CDR2 FYNNEI. The CDR3 loop reads CASSPVQGRGQPQHF. For the CDR3, the DNA is TGTGCCAGCAGCCCTGTCCAGGGGCGGGGTCAGCCCCAGCATTTT.

As concerns this clonotype: A much larger clone lies one base from this, so it may be a read error. The chain has TRBV7-9 and TRBJ1-2; the D gene is possibly TRBD1 (5 bases). CDR1 and CDR2 from the germline V gene are SEHNR and FQNEAQ (reference sequence). There are 13 residues in the CDR3. CDR3 amino acids: CAGSLLRGEGYTF. In nucleotides, the CDR3 is TGTGCCGGCAGCTTACTGCGGGGGGAAGGCTACACCTTC.

The genes are TRBV2 and TRBJ1-2; possible D gene TRBD1, 5 bases. CDR1 is SNHLY and CDR2 is FYNNEI in the germline V gene. Trimming removed 5 bases from V and 5 bases from J, with 15 bases in between. This CDR3 spans 14 amino acids. Here the CDR3 reads CASSPSGGGYGYTF. CDR3 nucleotide sequence: TGTGCCAGCAGTCCCTCCGGGGGAGGATATGGCTACACCTTC.

This clonotype was recorded once. The gene calls are TRBV20-1 and TRBJ1-5, with a tentative D call TRBD1 (6 bases). The V and J ends lost 5 bases and 5 bases respectively, with 25 bases between them. The CDR3 covers 17 residues. From germline, CDR1 is DFQATT and CDR2 SNEGSKA (reference sequence). The CDR3 DNA follows: TGCAGTGCTTCCGCAGGATGGGGGGCGACTTTCGATCAGCCCCAGCATTTT. Translating gives CSASAGWGATFDQPQHF.

This clonotype was found a few times. The genes are TRBV20-1 and TRBJ2-5; no reliable D call. CDR3 length: 13 residues. Deletions cut 3 bases from V and 0 bases from J, with 8 bases between. Germline CDR1 and CDR2: DFQATT and SNEGSKA (reference sequence). CDR3: CSARYGHQETQYF. The DNA for the CDR3 is TGCAGTGCTAGGTATGGCCACCAAGAGACCCAGTACTTC.

This clonotype has ten or more counts. The V and J genes are TRBV7-3 and TRBJ2-1, with a possible D match to TRBD2 (6 bases). CDR1 is SGHTA, CDR2 FQGTGA, per germline. The ends were cut back, 5 bases at V and 9 bases at J, with 11 bases in the middle. CDR3 length: 12 amino acids. CDR3 bases: TGTGCCAGCAGCCAAGGGCGGGGTGAGCAGTTCTTC. This sequence encodes CASSQGRGEQFF.

This clonotype has a single count. The J gene is TRBJ1-1, the V gene TRBV20-1, with D perhaps TRBD1 (5 bases). Trimming removed 6 bases from V and 6 bases from J, with 14 bases in between. This CDR3 has 12 residues. Germline V gives CDR1 DFQATT, CDR2 SNEGSKA (reference sequence). The CDR3 protein is CSAMGRASEAFF. The CDR3 DNA reads TGCAGTGCCATGGGCAGGGCTTCTGAAGCTTTCTTT.

This clonotype was counted ten times or more. V usage is TRBV2 and J usage is TRBJ2-2; the D is unclear. The CDR3 has 15 residues. Trimming took off 4 bases at V and 0 bases at J, with 9 bases between the two ends. Germline loops: CDR1 SNHLY, CDR2 FYNNEI. CDR3 sequence reads: CASSVGQTNTGELFF. CDR3 nucleotides: TGTGCCAGCAGTGTCGGGCAGACGAACACCGGGGAGCTGTTTTTT. The complete variable domain, with remaining parts taken from reference TRBV2 and TRBJ2-2, reads EPEVTQTPSHQVTQMGQEVILRCVPISNHLYFYWYRQILGQKVEFLVSFYNNEISEKSEIFDDQFSVERPDGSNFTLKIRSTKLEDSAMYFCASSVGQTNTGELFFGEGSRLTVL.

In this sample, this clonotype turned up many times. V usage is TRBV24-1 and J usage is TRBJ2-5; 9 nucleotides line up with TRBD1. Germline-derived CDR1 and CDR2 are KGHDR and SFDVKD. V shed 3 bases, J shed 2 bases, and the junction held 3 bases outside the gene matches. This CDR3 comprises 15 residues. The CDR3 region has the DNA TGTGCCACCAGTGATGATGGACAGGGGCAAGAGACCCAGTACTTC. It yields the protein CATSDDGQGQETQYF.

This clonotype has ten or more counts. V usage is TRBV29-1 and J usage is TRBJ1-2; 10 bases are a match to TRBD1. The CDR3 runs 15 residues. The ends lost 5 bases at V and 0 bases at J; junction bases unmatched: 6. From germline, CDR1 is SQVTM and CDR2 ANQGSEA. In DNA, the CDR3 is TGCAGCGTTACCGGGACAGGGGTAACTAACTATGGCTACACCTTC. Protein: CSVTGTGVTNYGYTF.

About this clonotype itself: This may come from a read error, since a much larger clone is one base off. The genes are TRBV20-1 and TRBJ1-5; TRBD1 is a possible D gene (5 bases). This CDR3 comprises 13 residues. V was clipped by 5 bases and J by 4 bases, with 12 bases between them. Germline CDR1 is DFQATT and CDR2 is SNEGSKA (reference sequence). The CDR3 is CSAAGRGNQPQHF. CDR3 DNA: TGCAGTGCTGCGGGCCGGGGGAATCAGCCCCAGCATTTT.

A note on this clonotype: This clone may be a read error of a much larger clone one base away. This chain connects TRBV4-1 to TRBJ2-3; no firm D call. Germline V gene data show CDR1 as MGHRA and CDR2 as YSYEKL. The CDR3 covers 11 residues. CDR3 coding DNA: TGCGCCAGCAGCCAAGTAGATACGCAGTGTTTT. Its protein product is CASSQVDTQCF.

Only a few counts were recorded for this clonotype. The junction differs from germline at one of its ends, possibly a read error. The chain uses TRBV5-5 and TRBJ1-1; D ambiguous. The CDR3 consists of 12 residues. The germline gives CDR1 SGHKS, CDR2 YYEKEE (reference sequence). Written as DNA, the CDR3 is TGTGCCAGCAGCTTGGCGACGGCGACCTCCGTCTTT. Its translation is CASSLATATSVF.

This clonotype has just a few counts. This sequence may be a read error, since a much larger clone differs from it by one base. The chain carries TRBV7-2 and TRBJ1-2; D call uncertain. Trimming shortened V by 5 bases and J by 3 bases, and 10 bases separated the two germline ends. The CDR3 sequence is 13 residues long. Germline V lookup: CDR1 SGHTA, CDR2 FQGNSA. The CDR3 sequence is CASSTGVDYGYTF. The CDR3 bases are TGTGCCAGCAGCACCGGGGTTGACTATGGCTACACCTTC. Based on the CDR3 plus reference TRBV7-2 and TRBJ1-2, the full variable domain is GAGVSQSPSNKVTEKGKDVELRCDPISGHTALYWYRQSLGQGLEFLIYFQGNSAPDKSGLPSDRFSAERTGGSVSTLTIQRTQQEDSAVYLCASSTGVDYGYTFGSGTRLTVV.

Remarks on this clonotype: A much larger clone sits a single nucleotide away, making a read error possible. The genes are TRBV5-1 and TRBJ2-2; D tentatively reads TRBD1 or TRBD2 (5 bases each). CDR1 is SGHRS and CDR2 is YFSETQ in the germline V gene. The CDR3 is 13 residues long. CDR3 region: CASRDQDTGELLF. Here the CDR3 DNA reads TGCGCCAGCAGAGACCAGGACACCGGGGAGCTGCTTTTT.

The chain joins TRBV20-1 to TRBJ1-1; D remains unclear. This CDR3 spans 13 amino acids. In germline, CDR1 is DFQATT, CDR2 SNEGSKA (reference sequence). The V end lost 5 bases, the J end lost 3 bases, and 13 bases lay between the germline ends. CDR3 nucleotide sequence: TGCAGTGCTCGATGGACTAGAGACACTGAAGCTTTCTTT. Protein sequence: CSARWTRDTEAFF.

This sequence joins TRBV5-6 and TRBJ1-2; 7 bases align to TRBD1. Germline V gene sequence: CDR1 SGHDT, CDR2 YYEEEE. The length of the CDR3 is 17 residues. J lost 2 bases, V lost 0 bases, and 10 bases had no gene match. The CDR3 DNA is TGTGCCAGCAGCTTGGGAGAGATCCGCAGGGGGAACTATGGCTACACCTTC. This encodes CASSLGEIRRGNYGYTF.

This clonotype appeared a single time. This chain joins TRBV5-1 and TRBJ2-2, with 10 bases matching TRBD2. The germline CDR1 and CDR2 sequences are SGHRS and YFSETQ. The CDR3 contains 18 residues. V gave up 8 bases and J gave up 0 bases; unmatched junction bases: 13. The CDR3 reads CASIGGLAGASNTGELFF. In DNA form, the CDR3 reads TGCGCCAGTATTGGAGGGCTAGCGGGGGCCTCGAACACCGGGGAGCTGTTTTTT.

V usage is TRBV7-6 and J usage is TRBJ2-1, with a tentative D call TRBD2 (5 bases). Trimming pared 0 bases from V and 13 bases from J, leaving 13 bases between. Germline V gives CDR1 SGHVS, CDR2 FNYEAQ. CDR3 size: 13 residues. The CDR3 DNA is TGTGCCAGCAGCTTAGCGGAGGACGGGTCACAGTTCTTC. Translated: CASSLAEDGSQFF. Complete variable domain (other parts from reference TRBV7-6 and TRBJ2-1): GAGVSQSPRYKVTKRGQDVALRCDPISGHVSLYWYRQALGQGPEFLTYFNYEAQQDKSGLPNDRFSAERPEGSISTLTIQRTEQRDSAMYRCASSLAEDGSQFFGPGTRLTVL.

The V and J genes are TRBV5-1 and TRBJ1-2; TRBD1 aligns across 7 bases. The CDR3 totals 13 residues. Trimming at V came to 4 bases and at J to 10 bases, leaving 10 bases not matched to a gene. CDR1 and CDR2 (germline): SGHRS, YFSETQ. The CDR3 region has the DNA TGCGCCAGCAGCCACGGGACAGCGACTCACTACACCTTC. It codes for CASSHGTATHYTF.